What follows is one TCR beta chain and its context. Its antigen is undetermined. Germline assignment: CDR1 MNHEY and CDR2 SMNVEV (reference sequence). Trimming cost V 2 bases and J 4 bases; bases outside gene matches: 3. The CDR3 is 14 residues long. The record originates from a study of blood T cells in healthy people across ages. Next came a second PCR, run for about 6 to 11 cycles, which used a sample-barcoded 5' primer along with a J-beta primer mix. TCRdb reprocessed the 5' RACE reads via MiXCR and lists one record per CDR3 protein. The data contain roughly 1,100,000 distinct CDR3 sequences, around 25% of them singletons. Study-level findings and limits: Calculation of diversity from one million T cells yielded estimates considered to be underestimates.

The same data also contributed to another study, on T cells of mothers and their children. That source reports: No clones detected were persistent microchimeric T cell clones.

The chain combines TRBV27 with TRBJ2-3; TRBD2 matches 7 bases. This receptor was identified in a girl aged 2-9 years in good health. The sample taken for sequencing was blood. Written as DNA, the CDR3 is TGTGCCAGCAGTTTAGGGAGGGCCGCAGATACGCAGTATTTT. This translates into CASSLGRAADTQYF.